The 31 T cell receptor beta chains below were found in one sample sequenced in a study of shared clonotypes between healthy human individuals. Profiled with immunoSEQ multiplex PCR; TCRdb holds only in-frame clones, not every one. The data contain fewer than 2.5 million clones, 80% to 95% of them singletons. The sample was naive CD4+ T cells from PBMCs. Subset given: CD45RA+ positively selected. These receptors originate from a man in his late teens or twenties in good health. Some clones in this sample may be carry-over from other donors' samples.

The genes are TRBV6-4 and TRBJ2-1; 10 bases align to TRBD2. Germline V gene lookup returns CDR1 MRHNA and CDR2 SNTAGT. CDR3 length: 15 amino acids. V lost 4 bases to trimming and J lost 7 bases; unmatched junction nucleotides: 7. The CDR3 DNA reads TGTGCCAGCAGTGCTGAACTAGCGGGACGTAATGAGCAGTTCTTC. Encoded protein: CASSAELAGRNEQFF.

The V call is TRBV19, the J call TRBJ1-1; 8 nucleotides align to TRBD1. The ends lost 7 bases at V and 1 base at J; junction bases unmatched: 5. The CDR3 loop spans 14 amino acids. From germline, CDR1 is LNHDA and CDR2 SQIVND (reference sequence). CDR3 residues: CASNRQGRNTEAFF. The CDR3 region has the DNA TGTGCCAGTAATAGACAGGGGAGGAACACTGAAGCTTTCTTT.

The chain links TRBV7-6 to TRBJ2-6; D is ambiguous. This CDR3 has 15 amino acids. Trimming stripped 1 base from V and 1 base from J, with 5 bases between. CDR1 and CDR2 from the germline V gene are SGHVS and FNYEAQ. The CDR3 coding sequence is TGTGCCAGCAGCTTAGGACTGTCTGGGGCCAACGTCCTGACTTTC. Amino acids: CASSLGLSGANVLTF.

This clone was picked up one time. This chain joins TRBV19 and TRBJ2-2; possibly TRBD1 for D (6 bases). CDR1 and CDR2 from the germline V gene are LNHDA and SQIVND (reference sequence). The V end was cut by 7 bases, the J end by 4 bases, with 10 bases between. The CDR3 sequence is 13 residues long. The CDR3 region is CASKMDSTGELFF. The CDR3 DNA is TGTGCCAGTAAAATGGACAGCACCGGGGAGCTGTTTTTT.

There are a few counts of this clone. The rearrangement uses TRBV28 and TRBJ2-7, with 10 bases lining up with TRBD1. Unmatched junction bases numbered 8, after V lost 2 bases and J lost 13 bases. The germline gives CDR1 MDHEN, CDR2 SYDVKM. This CDR3 is built from 13 residues. The CDR3 is CASSLLTGGPAYF. In DNA, the CDR3 is TGTGCCAGCAGTTTACTGACAGGGGGCCCTGCATACTTC.

The CDR3 coding sequence is TGCGCCAGCAGCCAAGACGGTATAGGCGCCCAGTACTTC. This gives the protein CASSQDGIGAQYF. The V gene is TRBV4-3, the J gene TRBJ2-5, with D hard to call. Trimming left V 0 bases short and J 9 bases short, with 11 bases between. The V gene's germline CDR1 is LGHNA and CDR2 YSLEER. CDR3 length equals 13 residues.

The rearrangement links TRBV27 to TRBJ2-3; a possible D gene is TRBD1 (5 bases). The CDR3 is 18 amino acids. Trimming took off 1 base at V and 2 bases at J, with 19 bases between the two ends. Germline values: CDR1 MNHEY, CDR2 SMNVEV (reference sequence). The CDR3: CASSLLYRIDGATDTQYF. DNA for the CDR3: TGTGCCAGCAGTTTATTATACAGGATTGATGGGGCCACAGATACGCAGTATTTT.

The chain is built from TRBV29-1 and TRBJ2-7; 10 nucleotides align to TRBD1. CDR1 is SQVTM and CDR2 is ANQGSEA in the germline V gene. The CDR3 covers 13 residues. V lost 7 bases to trimming and J lost 3 bases; unmatched junction nucleotides: 6. CDR3 bases: TGCAGCGGATTGACAGGGGGCGACTACGAGCAGTACTTC. It translates to CSGLTGGDYEQYF.

The V and J genes are TRBV19 and TRBJ1-1, with D possibly TRBD1 on 6 matching bases. V lost 4 bases and J lost 7, with 10 bases in between. CDR1 LNHDA and CDR2 SQIVND come from the germline V gene (reference sequence). This CDR3 has 12 amino acids. The CDR3 loop reads CASSRTRGEAFF. The CDR3 bases are TGTGCCAGTAGTAGGACCAGGGGTGAAGCTTTCTTT.

The V and J genes are TRBV30 and TRBJ1-3, with a weak D call TRBD1 (5 bases). V was trimmed by 0 bases and J by 0 bases, leaving 12 bases between them. From germline, CDR1 is GTSNPN and CDR2 SVGIG (reference sequence). The CDR3 has 16 amino acids. The CDR3 is CAWSVRGDLSGNTIYF. The CDR3 coding sequence is TGTGCCTGGAGTGTACGAGGGGACCTCTCTGGAAACACCATATATTTT.

This clone has just one count. The chain links TRBV19 to TRBJ2-3; 10 bases match TRBD2. The CDR3 extends over 16 amino acids. Germline V CDR1 and CDR2: LNHDA, SQIVND (reference sequence). The V gene end was trimmed by 5 bases and the J gene end by 0 bases; junction bases not matched to a gene: 5. The CDR3 here is CASSDQTSGSTDTQYF. The CDR3 coding sequence is TGTGCCAGTAGTGACCAGACTAGCGGGAGCACAGATACGCAGTATTTT.

The V gene is TRBV7-2, the J gene TRBJ2-5; D call uncertain. Germline-derived CDR1 and CDR2 are SGHTA and FQGNSA. V was clipped by 2 bases and J by 1 base, with 2 bases between them. The CDR3 has 12 amino acids. CDR3 sequence: CASSLTQETQYF. Written as DNA, the CDR3 is TGTGCCAGCAGCTTAACCCAAGAGACCCAGTACTTC.

The chain couples TRBV25-1 to TRBJ2-3; D gene uncertain. Trimming took 3 bases from V and 4 from J, leaving 8 bases between them. Germline V gene sequence: CDR1 MGHDK, CDR2 SYGVNS. This CDR3 contains 13 residues. CDR3 region: CASSDTVPDTQYF. CDR3 nucleotide sequence: TGTGCCAGCAGTGATACGGTCCCAGATACGCAGTATTTT.

In this sample, this clone turned up once. This chain joins TRBV5-6 and TRBJ2-5; TRBD2 aligns across 7 bases. The germline gives CDR1 SGHDT, CDR2 YYEEEE. The V and J ends lost 2 bases and 1 base, in that order; junction bases with no gene match: 5. The CDR3 has 15 amino acids. CDR3 in DNA: TGTGCCAGCAGCTTACCAACTAGCGCCCAAGAGACCCAGTACTTC. Amino acid sequence: CASSLPTSAQETQYF.

This chain uses TRBV19 with TRBJ1-2, with 7 bases lining up with TRBD1. V lost 5 bases, J lost 8 bases, and 14 bases stayed unmatched. Germline CDR1 reads LNHDA; CDR2 reads SQIVND (reference sequence). This CDR3 is built from 15 residues. The CDR3 DNA reads as TGTGCCAGTAGTGAACGACAGGGCCCCCTGTGGGGCTACACCTTC. This sequence encodes CASSERQGPLWGYTF.

This clone was seen a few times. V is TRBV7-9 and J is TRBJ1-4, with unresolved D. The V and J ends lost 5 bases and 4 bases respectively, with 14 bases between them. Per germline, CDR1 SEHNR and CDR2 FQNEAQ (reference sequence). The CDR3 sequence is 15 residues long. CDR3 DNA sequence: TGTGCCAGCAGCGACAATCGACCGCTTAATGAAAAACTGTTTTTT. Translation: CASSDNRPLNEKLFF.

The chain has TRBV7-6 and TRBJ1-2; D might be TRBD1 (5 bases). V was trimmed by 5 bases and J by 0 bases, leaving 7 bases between them. Germline lookup yields CDR1 SGHVS and CDR2 FNYEAQ. CDR3 length: 13 amino acids. Here the CDR3 reads CASSQGANYGYTF. CDR3 bases: TGTGCCAGCAGCCAGGGAGCTAACTATGGCTACACCTTC.

The CDR3 bases are TGTGCCAGCAGTTCAGGGTTCACCCAGCCCCAGCATTTT. Translation: CASSSGFTQPQHF. The genes are TRBV6-5 and TRBJ1-5; TRBD1 might be the D (5 bases). The germline V and J ends were trimmed by 4 bases and 7 bases, with 11 bases remaining between them. CDR3 length: 13 amino acids. Looked up from germline, CDR1 is MNHEY and CDR2 is SVGAGI.

The chain links TRBV6-5 to TRBJ1-2; 7 nucleotides align to TRBD1. V shed 7 bases, J shed 8 bases, and the junction held 16 bases outside the gene matches. The CDR3 is 15 residues long. Per germline, CDR1 MNHEY and CDR2 SVGAGI. CDR3 in amino acids: CASKEWTGRLVGYTF. CDR3 DNA sequence: TGTGCCAGCAAGGAGTGGACAGGCCGGCTGGTAGGCTACACCTTC.

The rearrangement uses TRBV27 and TRBJ1-5, with D unclear. This CDR3 is built from 17 residues. Trimming removed 2 bases from V and 5 bases from J, with 19 bases in between. Germline CDR1 reads MNHEY; CDR2 reads SMNVEV (reference sequence). CDR3 loop: CASSLSGFWGSDQPQHF. CDR3 nucleotides: TGTGCCAGCAGTTTAAGCGGGTTCTGGGGAAGCGATCAGCCCCAGCATTTT.

This clone was counted a single time. V is TRBV6-1 and J is TRBJ2-1, with 7 positions matching TRBD2. There are 18 residues in the CDR3. CDR1 MNHNS and CDR2 SASEGT come from the germline V gene. V lost 4 bases, J lost 6 bases, and 18 bases stayed unmatched. CDR3: CASSGMMAAGVRINEQFF. CDR3 nucleotide sequence: TGTGCCAGCAGTGGAATGATGGCGGCGGGAGTAAGGATCAATGAGCAGTTCTTC.

The CDR3 bases are TGTGCCAGTAGTCCCGGTGCGGGTCGTCGGGAGACCCAGTACTTC. Translating gives CASSPGAGRRETQYF. V and J are TRBV19 and TRBJ2-5, with D possibly TRBD2 on 5 matching bases. V was clipped by 5 bases and J by 5 bases, with 18 bases between them. The CDR3 extends over 15 amino acids. In germline, CDR1 is LNHDA, CDR2 SQIVND (reference sequence). The full variable domain, its missing parts supplied by reference TRBV19 and TRBJ2-5, is DGGITQSPKYLFRKEGQNVTLSCEQNLNHDAMYWYRQDPGQGLRLIYYSQIVNDFQKGDIAEGYSVSREKKESFPLTVTSAQKNPTAFYLCASSPGAGRRETQYFGPGTRLLVL.

J is TRBJ2-1 and V is TRBV14; 9 bases align to TRBD2. J lost 4 bases, V lost 9 bases, and 13 bases had no gene match. Germline assignment: CDR1 SGHDN and CDR2 FVKESK. The CDR3 sequence is 16 residues long. This CDR3 reads CARAPLSGGTYNEQFF. CDR3 bases: TGTGCCAGGGCCCCTCTTAGCGGGGGCACTTACAATGAGCAGTTCTTC.

This clone is a singleton in its sample. This same CDR3 is encoded by further DNA sequences in the sample. CDR3 in DNA: TGCGCCAGCAGCTTGGGGCAGGGAGGTGGAAACACCATATATTTT. It is translated as CASSLGQGGGNTIYF. The V and J genes are TRBV5-1 and TRBJ1-3; maybe TRBD1 (5 bases). V was trimmed by 0 bases and J by 3 bases, leaving 10 bases between them. The CDR3 spans 15 residues. Germline-derived CDR1 and CDR2 are SGHRS and YFSETQ. The full variable domain, completed using reference TRBV5-1 and TRBJ1-3, is KAGVTQTPRYLIKTRGQQVTLSCSPISGHRSVSWYQQTPGQGLQFLFEYFSETQRNKGNFPGRFSGRQFSNSRSEMNVSTLELGDSALYLCASSLGQGGGNTIYFGEGSWLTVV.

The rearrangement links TRBV11-2 to TRBJ1-1; no firm D call. The germline V gene encodes CDR1 SGHAT and CDR2 FQNNGV. Trimming took 3 bases from V and 0 from J, leaving 8 bases between them. The CDR3 has 14 residues. The CDR3 loop is CASSFIDMNTEAFF. The CDR3 DNA sequence: TGTGCCAGCAGCTTCATAGATATGAACACTGAAGCTTTCTTT. Full variable domain (outside the CDR3, taken from reference TRBV11-2 and TRBJ1-1): EAGVAQSPRYKIIEKRQSVAFWCNPISGHATLYWYQQILGQGPKLLIQFQNNGVVDDSQLPKDRFSAERLKGVDSTLKIQPAKLEDSAVYLCASSFIDMNTEAFFGQGTRLTVV.

The chain carries TRBV7-8 and TRBJ2-3; 7 nucleotides align to TRBD2. Germline CDR1 reads SGHVS; CDR2 reads FQNEAQ. The CDR3 is 15 residues long. V trimming: 3 bases; J trimming: 3 bases; junction bases outside the gene matches: 6. This CDR3 is CASSFHGLGTDTQYF. In DNA, the CDR3 is TGTGCCAGCAGCTTCCATGGACTAGGAACAGATACGCAGTATTTT.

V usage is TRBV5-4 and J usage is TRBJ2-3; 13 positions match TRBD2. The CDR3 runs to 17 residues. V lost 0 bases, J lost 2 bases, and 3 bases stayed unmatched. Germline V gene sequence: CDR1 SGHNT, CDR2 YYREEE (reference sequence). The CDR3 loop is CASSLGGLAGNTDTQYF. As DNA, the CDR3 is TGTGCCAGCAGCTTGGGGGGACTAGCGGGGAACACAGATACGCAGTATTTT.

The chain is built from TRBV5-8 and TRBJ2-4; D is uncertain. CDR1 and CDR2 (germline): SGHTS, YDEGEE. This CDR3 region has 14 residues. Trimming left V 2 bases short and J 0 bases short, with 6 bases between. CDR3 region: CASSFLLAKNIQYF. CDR3 in DNA: TGTGCCAGCAGCTTTCTGTTAGCCAAAAACATTCAGTACTTC.

This clone has a single count. The rearrangement uses TRBV28 and TRBJ2-7; 7 bases match TRBD2. CDR1 and CDR2 (germline): MDHEN, SYDVKM. V dropped 8 bases and J dropped 3; count of bases not matched to a gene: 7. CDR3 length: 13 amino acids. The CDR3 DNA sequence: TGTGCCAGCGAGCGGGATAATGGCTACGAGCAGTACTTC. Translating it yields CASERDNGYEQYF.

This chain uses TRBV29-1 with TRBJ1-2; TRBD1 agrees at 7 bases. Germline CDR1 is SQVTM and CDR2 is ANQGSEA. J gave up 3 bases and V 2 bases, and 3 bases lay outside the gene matches. This CDR3 spans 13 amino acids. The CDR3 DNA follows: TGCAGCGTTGAACTCGGGACAGACTATGGCTACACCTTC. The encoded protein is CSVELGTDYGYTF. Based on the CDR3 plus reference TRBV29-1 and TRBJ1-2, the full variable domain is SAVISQKPSRDICQRGTSLTIQCQVDSQVTMMFWYRQQPGQSLTLIATANQGSEATYESGFVIDKFPISRPNLTFSTLTVSNMSPEDSSIYLCSVELGTDYGYTFGSGTRLTVV.

The sample holds a few counts of this clone. The chain carries TRBV7-9 and TRBJ2-2, with TRBD1 as a possible D gene (5 bases). CDR3 length equals 16 residues. Trimming cost V 5 bases and J 0 bases, with 13 bases left between them. The V gene's germline CDR1 is SEHNR and CDR2 FQNEAQ (reference sequence). CDR3 DNA: TGTGCCAGCAGCCCTGGGGCTCTGACGAACACCGGGGAGCTGTTTTTT. Its protein product is CASSPGALTNTGELFF. Filled out from reference TRBV7-9 and TRBJ2-2, the complete variable domain reads DTGVSQNPRHKITKRGQNVTFRCDPISEHNRLYWYRQTLGQGPEFLTYFQNEAQLEKSRLLSDRFSAERPKGSFSTLEIQRTEQGDSAMYLCASSPGALTNTGELFFGEGSRLTVL.